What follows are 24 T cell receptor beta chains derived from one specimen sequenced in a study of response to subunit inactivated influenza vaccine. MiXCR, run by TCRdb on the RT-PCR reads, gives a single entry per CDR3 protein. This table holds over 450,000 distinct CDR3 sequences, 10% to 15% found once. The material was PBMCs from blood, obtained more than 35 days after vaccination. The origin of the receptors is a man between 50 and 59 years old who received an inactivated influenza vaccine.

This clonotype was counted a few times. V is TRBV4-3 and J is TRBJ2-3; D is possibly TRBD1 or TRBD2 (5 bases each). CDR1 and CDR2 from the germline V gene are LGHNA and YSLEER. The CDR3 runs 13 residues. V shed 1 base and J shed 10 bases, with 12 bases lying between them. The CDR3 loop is CASSQVLGEPQYF. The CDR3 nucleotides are TGCGCCAGCAGCCAAGTTTTGGGGGAGCCGCAGTATTTT.

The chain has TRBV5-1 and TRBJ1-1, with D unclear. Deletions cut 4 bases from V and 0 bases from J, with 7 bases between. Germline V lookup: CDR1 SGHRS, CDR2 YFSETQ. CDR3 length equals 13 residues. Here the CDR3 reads CASSVALNTEAFF. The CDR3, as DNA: TGCGCCAGCAGCGTTGCCTTGAACACTGAAGCTTTCTTT.

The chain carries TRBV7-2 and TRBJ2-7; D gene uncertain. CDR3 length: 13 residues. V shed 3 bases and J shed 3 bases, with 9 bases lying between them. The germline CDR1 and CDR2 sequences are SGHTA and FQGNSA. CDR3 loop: CASSFISGYEQYF. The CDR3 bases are TGTGCCAGCAGCTTTATATCTGGCTACGAGCAGTACTTC.

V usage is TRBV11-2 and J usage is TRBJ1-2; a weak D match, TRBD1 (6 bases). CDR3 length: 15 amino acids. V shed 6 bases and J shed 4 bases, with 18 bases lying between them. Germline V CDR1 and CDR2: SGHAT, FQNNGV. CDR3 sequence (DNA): TGTGCCAGCAGACAAACAGCGGGGGGCGCCTATGGCTACACCTTC. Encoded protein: CASRQTAGGAYGYTF.

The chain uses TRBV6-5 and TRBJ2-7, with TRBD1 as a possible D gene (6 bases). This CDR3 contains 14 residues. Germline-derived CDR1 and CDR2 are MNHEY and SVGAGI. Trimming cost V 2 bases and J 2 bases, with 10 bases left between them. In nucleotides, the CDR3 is TGTGCCAGCAGTTACCAGGGGCGAACCTACGAGCAGTACTTC. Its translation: CASSYQGRTYEQYF.

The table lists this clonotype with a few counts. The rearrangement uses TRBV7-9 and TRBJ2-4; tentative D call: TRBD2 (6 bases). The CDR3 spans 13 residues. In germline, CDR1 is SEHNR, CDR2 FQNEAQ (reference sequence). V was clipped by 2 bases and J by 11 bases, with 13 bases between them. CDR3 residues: CASSLMTPGVQYF. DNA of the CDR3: TGTGCCAGCAGCTTAATGACGCCGGGAGTTCAGTACTTC.

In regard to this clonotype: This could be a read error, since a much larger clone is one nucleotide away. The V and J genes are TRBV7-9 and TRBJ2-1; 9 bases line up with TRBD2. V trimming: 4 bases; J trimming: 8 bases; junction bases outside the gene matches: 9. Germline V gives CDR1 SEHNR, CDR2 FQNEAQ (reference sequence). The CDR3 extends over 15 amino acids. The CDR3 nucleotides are TGTGCCAGCAGCTCCAGAGGACTAGCGTGGGATGAGCAGTTCTTC. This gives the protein CASSSRGLAWDEQFF.

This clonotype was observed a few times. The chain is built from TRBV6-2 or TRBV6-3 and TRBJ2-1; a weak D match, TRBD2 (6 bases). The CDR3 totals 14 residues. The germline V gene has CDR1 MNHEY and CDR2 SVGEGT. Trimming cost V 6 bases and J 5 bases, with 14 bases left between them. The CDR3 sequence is CASSPSDSNNEQFF. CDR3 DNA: TGTGCCAGCAGCCCTAGCGACAGTAACAATGAGCAGTTCTTC.

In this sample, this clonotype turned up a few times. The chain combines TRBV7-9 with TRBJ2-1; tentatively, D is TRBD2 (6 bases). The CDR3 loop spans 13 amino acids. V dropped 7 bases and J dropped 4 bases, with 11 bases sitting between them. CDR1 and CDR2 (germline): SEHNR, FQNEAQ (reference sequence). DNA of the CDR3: TGTGCCAGCAATGGGGGGAGATACAATGAGCAGTTCTTC. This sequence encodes CASNGGRYNEQFF.

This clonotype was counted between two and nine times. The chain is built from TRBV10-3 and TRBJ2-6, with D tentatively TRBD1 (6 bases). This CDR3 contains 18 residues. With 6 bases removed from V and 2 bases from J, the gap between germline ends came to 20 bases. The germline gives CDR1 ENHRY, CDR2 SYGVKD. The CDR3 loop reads CAIRPSGGRTAGANVLTF. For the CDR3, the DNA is TGTGCCATCAGGCCTTCTGGGGGCCGTACAGCTGGGGCCAACGTCCTGACTTTC.

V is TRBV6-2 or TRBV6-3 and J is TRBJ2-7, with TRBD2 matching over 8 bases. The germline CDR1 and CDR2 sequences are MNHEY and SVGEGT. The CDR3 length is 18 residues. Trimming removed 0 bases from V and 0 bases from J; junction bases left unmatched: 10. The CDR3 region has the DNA TGTGCCAGCAGTTACTCGAGGGGCACTAGCGGTAGCTCCTACGAGCAGTACTTC. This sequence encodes CASSYSRGTSGSSYEQYF.

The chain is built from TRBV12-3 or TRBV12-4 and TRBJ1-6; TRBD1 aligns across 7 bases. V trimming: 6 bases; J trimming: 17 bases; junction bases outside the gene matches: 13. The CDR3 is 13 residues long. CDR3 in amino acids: CASRLSGTVVVHF. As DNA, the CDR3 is TGTGCCAGCAGGCTCTCCGGGACAGTGGTGGTCCACTTT.

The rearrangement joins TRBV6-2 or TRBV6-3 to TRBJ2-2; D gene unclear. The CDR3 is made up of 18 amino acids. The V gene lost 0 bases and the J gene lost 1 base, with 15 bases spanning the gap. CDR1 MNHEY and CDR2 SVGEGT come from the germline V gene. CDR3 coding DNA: TGTGCCAGCAGTTACTCCTTCGGTCAGCATAAGAACACCGGGGAGCTGTTTTTT. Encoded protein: CASSYSFGQHKNTGELFF.

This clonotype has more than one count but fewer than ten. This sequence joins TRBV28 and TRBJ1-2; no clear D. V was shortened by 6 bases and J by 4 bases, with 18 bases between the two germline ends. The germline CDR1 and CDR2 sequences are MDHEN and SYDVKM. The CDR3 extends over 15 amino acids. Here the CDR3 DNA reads TGTGCCAGCAGACCCCTGGACCGGGCGAGCTATGGCTACACCTTC. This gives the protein CASRPLDRASYGYTF.

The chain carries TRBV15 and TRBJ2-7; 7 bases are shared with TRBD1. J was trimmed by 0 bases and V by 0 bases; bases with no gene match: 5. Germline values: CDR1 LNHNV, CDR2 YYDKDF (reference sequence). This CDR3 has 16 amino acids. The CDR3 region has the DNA TGTGCCACCAGCAGAGATCCCGGGACAGACTCCTACGAGCAGTACTTC. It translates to CATSRDPGTDSYEQYF.

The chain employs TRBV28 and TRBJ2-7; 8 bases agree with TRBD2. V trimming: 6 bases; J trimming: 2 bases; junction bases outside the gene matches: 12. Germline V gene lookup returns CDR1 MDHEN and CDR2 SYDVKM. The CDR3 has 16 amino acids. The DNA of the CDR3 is TGTGCCAGCAGGCTAGCGGGTTCCGACCCACCCTACGAGCAGTACTTC. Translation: CASRLAGSDPPYEQYF.

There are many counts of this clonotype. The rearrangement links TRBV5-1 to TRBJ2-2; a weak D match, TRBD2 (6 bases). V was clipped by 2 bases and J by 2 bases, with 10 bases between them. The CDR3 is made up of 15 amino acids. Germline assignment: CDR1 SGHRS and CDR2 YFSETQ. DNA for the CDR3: TGCGCCAGCAGCTTAGGCGGGATTAACACCGGGGAGCTGTTTTTT. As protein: CASSLGGINTGELFF.

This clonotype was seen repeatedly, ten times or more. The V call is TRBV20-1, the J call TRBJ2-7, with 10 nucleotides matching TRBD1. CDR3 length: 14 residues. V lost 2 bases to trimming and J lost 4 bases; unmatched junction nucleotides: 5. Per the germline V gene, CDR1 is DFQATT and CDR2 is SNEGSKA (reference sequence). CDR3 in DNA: TGCAGTGCTAGAAGGACAGGGGGAGGATACGAGCAGTACTTC. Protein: CSARRTGGGYEQYF.

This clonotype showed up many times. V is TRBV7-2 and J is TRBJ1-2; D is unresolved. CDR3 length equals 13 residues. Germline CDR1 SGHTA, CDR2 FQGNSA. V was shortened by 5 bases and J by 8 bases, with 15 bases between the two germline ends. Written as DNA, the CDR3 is TGTGCCAGCAGCCTCGCGGCCCCAGGCGGCTACACCTTC. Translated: CASSLAAPGGYTF.

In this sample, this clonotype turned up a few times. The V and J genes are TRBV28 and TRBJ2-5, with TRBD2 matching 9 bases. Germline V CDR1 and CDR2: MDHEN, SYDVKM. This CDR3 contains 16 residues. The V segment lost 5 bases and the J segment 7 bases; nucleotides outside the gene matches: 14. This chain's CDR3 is CASSPPGRGRVRTQYF. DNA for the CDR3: TGTGCCAGCAGTCCTCCGGGGCGCGGGAGGGTTCGGACCCAGTACTTC.

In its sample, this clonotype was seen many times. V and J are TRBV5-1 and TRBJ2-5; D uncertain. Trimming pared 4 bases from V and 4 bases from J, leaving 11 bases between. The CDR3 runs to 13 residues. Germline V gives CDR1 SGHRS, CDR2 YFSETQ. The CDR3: CASSPTGLETQYF. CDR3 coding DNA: TGCGCCAGCAGCCCGACGGGTTTAGAGACCCAGTACTTC.

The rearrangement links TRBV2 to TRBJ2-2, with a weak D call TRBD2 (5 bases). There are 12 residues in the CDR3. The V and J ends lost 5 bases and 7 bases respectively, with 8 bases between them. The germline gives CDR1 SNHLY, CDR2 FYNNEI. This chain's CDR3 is CASSNGGGELFF. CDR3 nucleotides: TGTGCCAGCAGTAATGGAGGCGGGGAGCTGTTTTTT.

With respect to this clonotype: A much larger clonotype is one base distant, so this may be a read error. CDR3 protein: CASSFGRLGDTQYF. CDR3 nucleotide sequence: TGTGCCAGCAGTTTCGGGAGATTGGGAGATACGCAGTATTTT. The J gene is TRBJ2-3, the V gene TRBV12-3 or TRBV12-4, with TRBD2 as a possible D gene (6 bases). V was clipped by 3 bases and J by 5 bases, with 12 bases between them. This CDR3 spans 14 amino acids.

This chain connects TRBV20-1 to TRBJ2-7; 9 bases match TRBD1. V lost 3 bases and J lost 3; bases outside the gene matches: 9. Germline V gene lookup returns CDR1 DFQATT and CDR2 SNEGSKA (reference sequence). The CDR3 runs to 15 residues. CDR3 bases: TGCAGTGCTAGGGAAGCCGGGACAGGGAACTACGAGCAGTACTTC. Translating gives CSAREAGTGNYEQYF.